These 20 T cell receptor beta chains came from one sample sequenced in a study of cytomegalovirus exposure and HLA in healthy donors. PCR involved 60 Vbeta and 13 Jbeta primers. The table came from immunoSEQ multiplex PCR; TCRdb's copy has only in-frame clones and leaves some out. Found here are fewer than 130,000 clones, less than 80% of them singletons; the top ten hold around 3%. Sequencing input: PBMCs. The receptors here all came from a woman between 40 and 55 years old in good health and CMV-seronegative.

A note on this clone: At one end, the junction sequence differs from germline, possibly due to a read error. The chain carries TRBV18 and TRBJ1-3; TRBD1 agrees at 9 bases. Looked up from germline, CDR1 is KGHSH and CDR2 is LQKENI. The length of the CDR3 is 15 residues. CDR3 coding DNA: TGTGCCAGCTCACCACCCGGGACAGGGTTCGAAGAGTCCGTTTTT. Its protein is CASSPPGTGFEESVF. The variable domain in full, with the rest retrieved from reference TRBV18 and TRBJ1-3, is NAGVMQNPRHLVRRRGQEARLRCSPMKGHSHVYWYRQLPEEGLKFMVYLQKENIIDESGMPKERFSAEFPKEGPSILRIQQVVRGDSAAYFCASSPPGTGFEESVFGEGSWLTVV.

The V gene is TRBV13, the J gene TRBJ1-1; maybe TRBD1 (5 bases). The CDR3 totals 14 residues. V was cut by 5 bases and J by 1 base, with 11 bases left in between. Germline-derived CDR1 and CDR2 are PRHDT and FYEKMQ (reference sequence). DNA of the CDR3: TGTGCCAGCAGCCCCCCTGACAGGAACACTGAAGCTTTCTTT. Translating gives CASSPPDRNTEAFF.

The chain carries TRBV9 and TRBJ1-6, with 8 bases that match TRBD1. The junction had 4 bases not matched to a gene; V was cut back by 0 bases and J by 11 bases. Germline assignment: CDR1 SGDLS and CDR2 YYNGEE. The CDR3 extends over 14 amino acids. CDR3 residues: CASSVGQGSAPLHF. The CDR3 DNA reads TGTGCCAGCAGCGTAGGACAGGGGTCTGCACCCCTCCACTTT.

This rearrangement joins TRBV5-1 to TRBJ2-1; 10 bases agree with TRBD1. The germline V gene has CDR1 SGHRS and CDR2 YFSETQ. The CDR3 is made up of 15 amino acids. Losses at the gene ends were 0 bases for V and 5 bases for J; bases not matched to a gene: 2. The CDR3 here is CASSLVGTGDNEQFF. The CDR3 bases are TGCGCCAGCAGCTTGGTGGGGACAGGGGACAATGAGCAGTTCTTC.

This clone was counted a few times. CDR3 sequence reads: CASSRRGQGGSYEQYF. CDR3 in DNA: TGCGCCAGCAGCCGTAGGGGACAGGGGGGCTCCTACGAGCAGTACTTC. The chain uses TRBV4-1 and TRBJ2-7; 11 nucleotides line up with TRBD1. Per germline, CDR1 MGHRA and CDR2 YSYEKL. This CDR3 is built from 16 residues. The V segment lost 4 bases and the J segment 0 bases; nucleotides outside the gene matches: 5.

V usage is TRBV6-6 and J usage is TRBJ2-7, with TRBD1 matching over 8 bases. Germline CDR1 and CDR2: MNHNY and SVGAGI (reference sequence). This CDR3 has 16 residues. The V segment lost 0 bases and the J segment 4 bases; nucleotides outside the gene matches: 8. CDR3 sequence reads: CASSYSRTGLVYEQYF. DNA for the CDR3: TGTGCCAGCAGTTACTCGAGGACAGGGTTGGTGTACGAGCAGTACTTC.

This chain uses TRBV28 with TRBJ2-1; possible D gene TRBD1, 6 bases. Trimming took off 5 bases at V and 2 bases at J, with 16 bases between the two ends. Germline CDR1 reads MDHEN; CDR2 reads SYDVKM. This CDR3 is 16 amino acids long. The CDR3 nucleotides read TGTGCCAGCAGTCCACAACAGGGACCCGCCTACAATGAGCAGTTCTTC. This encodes CASSPQQGPAYNEQFF.

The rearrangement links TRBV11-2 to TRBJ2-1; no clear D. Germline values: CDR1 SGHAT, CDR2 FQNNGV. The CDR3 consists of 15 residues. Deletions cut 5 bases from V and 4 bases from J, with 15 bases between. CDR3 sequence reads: CASSQSGRRYNEQFF. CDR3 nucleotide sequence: TGTGCCAGCAGCCAGTCGGGTCGACGGTACAATGAGCAGTTCTTC. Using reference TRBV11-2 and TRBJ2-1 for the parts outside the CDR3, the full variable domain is EAGVAQSPRYKIIEKRQSVAFWCNPISGHATLYWYQQILGQGPKLLIQFQNNGVVDDSQLPKDRFSAERLKGVDSTLKIQPAKLEDSAVYLCASSQSGRRYNEQFFGPGTRLTVL.

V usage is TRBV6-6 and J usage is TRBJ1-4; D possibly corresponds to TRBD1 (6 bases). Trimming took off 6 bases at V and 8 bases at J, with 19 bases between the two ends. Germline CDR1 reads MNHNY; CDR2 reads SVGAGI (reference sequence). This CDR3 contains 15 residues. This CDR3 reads CASSPGQRLGEKLFF. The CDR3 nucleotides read TGTGCCAGCAGCCCAGGACAGCGCCTTGGGGAAAAACTGTTTTTT.

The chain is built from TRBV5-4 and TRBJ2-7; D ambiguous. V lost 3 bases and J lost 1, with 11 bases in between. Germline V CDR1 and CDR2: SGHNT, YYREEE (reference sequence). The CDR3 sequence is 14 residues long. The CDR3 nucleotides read TGTGCCAGCAGCTCCTCCTGGCAGTCCTACGAGCAGTACTTC. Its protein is CASSSSWQSYEQYF. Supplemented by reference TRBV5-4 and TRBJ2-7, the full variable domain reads ETGVTQSPTHLIKTRGQQVTLRCSSQSGHNTVSWYQQALGQGPQFIFQYYREEENGRGNFPPRFSGLQFPNYSSELNVNALELDDSALYLCASSSSWQSYEQYFGPGTRLTVT.

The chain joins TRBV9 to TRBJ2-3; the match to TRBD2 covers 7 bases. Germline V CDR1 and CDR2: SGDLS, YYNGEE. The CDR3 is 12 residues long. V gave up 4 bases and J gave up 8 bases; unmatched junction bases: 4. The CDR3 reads CASSFSGGTQYF. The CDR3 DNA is TGTGCCAGCAGCTTCTCGGGGGGTACGCAGTATTTT.

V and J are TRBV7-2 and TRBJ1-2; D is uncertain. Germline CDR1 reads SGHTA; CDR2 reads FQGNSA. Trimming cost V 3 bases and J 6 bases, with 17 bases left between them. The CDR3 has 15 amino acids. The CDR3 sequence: CASSFLESTKDGYTF. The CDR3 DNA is TGTGCCAGCAGCTTTCTGGAGTCGACTAAGGATGGCTACACCTTC.

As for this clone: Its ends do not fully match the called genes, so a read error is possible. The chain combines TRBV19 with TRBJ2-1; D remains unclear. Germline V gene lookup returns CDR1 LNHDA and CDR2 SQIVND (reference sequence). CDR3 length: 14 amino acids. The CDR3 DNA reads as TGCGCCAGTAGTGCTGCATCGGCAGGCAATGAGCAGTTCTTC. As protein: CASSAASAGNEQFF.

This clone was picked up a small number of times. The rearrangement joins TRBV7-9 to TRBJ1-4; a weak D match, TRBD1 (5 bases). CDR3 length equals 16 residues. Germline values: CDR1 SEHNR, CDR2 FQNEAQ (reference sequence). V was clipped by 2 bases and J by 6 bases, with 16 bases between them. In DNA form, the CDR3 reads TGTGCCAGCAGCTTACGGGGGGTTGGTTCGGATGAAAAACTGTTTTTT. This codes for CASSLRGVGSDEKLFF.

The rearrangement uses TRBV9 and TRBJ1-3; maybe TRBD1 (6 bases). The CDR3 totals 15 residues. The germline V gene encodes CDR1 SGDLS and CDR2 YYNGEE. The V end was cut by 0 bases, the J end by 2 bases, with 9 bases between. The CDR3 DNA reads TGTGCCAGCAGCGTAGCAGGGGCGGCTGGAAACACCATATATTTT. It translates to CASSVAGAAGNTIYF.

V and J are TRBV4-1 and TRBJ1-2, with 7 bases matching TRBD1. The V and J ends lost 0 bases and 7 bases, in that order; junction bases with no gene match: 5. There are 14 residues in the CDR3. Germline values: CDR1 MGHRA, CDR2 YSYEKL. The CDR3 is CASSQEDRVGGYTF. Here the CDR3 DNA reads TGCGCCAGCAGCCAAGAAGACAGGGTTGGTGGCTACACCTTC.

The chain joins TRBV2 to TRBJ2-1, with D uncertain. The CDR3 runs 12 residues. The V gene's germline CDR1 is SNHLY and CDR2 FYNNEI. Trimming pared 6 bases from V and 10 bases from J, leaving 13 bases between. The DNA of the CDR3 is TGTGCCAGCAGCCTCATAGCAGCAGAGCAGTTCTTC. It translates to CASSLIAAEQFF.

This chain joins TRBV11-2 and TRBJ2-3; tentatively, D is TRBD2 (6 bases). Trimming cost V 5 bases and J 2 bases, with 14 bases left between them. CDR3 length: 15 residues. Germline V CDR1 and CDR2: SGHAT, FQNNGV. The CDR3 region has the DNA TGTGCCAGCAGCCCCGGGACTTATTACACAGATACGCAGTATTTT. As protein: CASSPGTYYTDTQYF.

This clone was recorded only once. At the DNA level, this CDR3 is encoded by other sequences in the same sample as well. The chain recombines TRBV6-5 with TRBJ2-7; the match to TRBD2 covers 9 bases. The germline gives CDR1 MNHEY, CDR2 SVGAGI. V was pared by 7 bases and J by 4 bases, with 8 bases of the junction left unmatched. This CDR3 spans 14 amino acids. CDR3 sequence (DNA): TGTGCCAGCACTGGGCTAGCGGGAACGTACGAGCAGTACTTC. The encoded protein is CASTGLAGTYEQYF.

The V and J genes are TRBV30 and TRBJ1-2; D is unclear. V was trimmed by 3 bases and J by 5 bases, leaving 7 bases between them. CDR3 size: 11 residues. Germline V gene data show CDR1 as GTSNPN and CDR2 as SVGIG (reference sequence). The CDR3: CAWRPEYGYTF. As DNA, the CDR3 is TGTGCCTGGAGACCAGAATATGGCTACACCTTC. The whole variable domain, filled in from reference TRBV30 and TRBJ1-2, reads SQTIHQWPATLVQPVGSPLSLECTVEGTSNPNLYWYRQAAGRGLQLLFYSVGIGQISSEVPQNLSASRPQDRQFILSSKKLLLSDSGFYLCAWRPEYGYTFGSGTRLTVV.